Following are 24 T cell receptor beta chains from one sample sequenced in a study of response to subunit inactivated influenza vaccine. Each CDR3 protein is one row after TCRdb ran MiXCR on the RT-PCR reads. The sample holds hundreds of thousands of distinct CDR3 sequences, 25% seen once. The input for sequencing was CD4+ T cells sorted from PBMCs, taken roughly 5 days after vaccination. The receptors here all came from a man aged 50 or older who received an inactivated influenza vaccine.

This clonotype has only a few counts. The V gene is TRBV20-1, the J gene TRBJ2-5, with D perhaps given as TRBD1 or TRBD2 (5 bases each). There are 13 residues in the CDR3. The V end lost 5 bases, the J end lost 3 bases, and 13 bases lay between the germline ends. The germline V gene encodes CDR1 DFQATT and CDR2 SNEGSKA (reference sequence). The CDR3 coding sequence is TGCAGTGCTTGGGACGGAAGAAAAGAGACCCAGTACTTC. It translates to CSAWDGRKETQYF.

The chain employs TRBV5-1 and TRBJ2-3; the match to TRBD2 covers 14 bases. CDR1 and CDR2 from the germline V gene are SGHRS and YFSETQ. V lost 4 bases to trimming and J lost 4 bases; unmatched junction nucleotides: 8. CDR3 length equals 17 residues. CDR3 in amino acids: CASSPGLAGGRSDTQYF. The CDR3 DNA reads as TGCGCCAGCAGCCCAGGACTAGCGGGGGGACGGTCAGATACGCAGTATTTT.

This clonotype was seen many times. The genes are TRBV7-2 and TRBJ2-1; 9 bases are shared with TRBD1. Germline V CDR1 and CDR2: SGHTA, FQGNSA. This CDR3 contains 16 residues. V trimming: 0 bases; J trimming: 9 bases; junction bases outside the gene matches: 9. The CDR3 sequence: CASSLAPGQGNSEQFF. The CDR3 DNA follows: TGTGCCAGCAGCTTAGCCCCGGGACAGGGTAATAGTGAGCAGTTCTTC. The variable domain in full, with the rest retrieved from reference TRBV7-2 and TRBJ2-1, is GAGVSQSPSNKVTEKGKDVELRCDPISGHTALYWYRQSLGQGLEFLIYFQGNSAPDKSGLPSDRFSAERTGGSVSTLTIQRTQQEDSAVYLCASSLAPGQGNSEQFFGPGTRLTVL.

The chain's CDR3 is CSAWASGVTGELFF. The CDR3 DNA follows: TGCAGTGCTTGGGCTAGCGGGGTTACCGGGGAGCTGTTTTTT. The chain employs TRBV20-1 and TRBJ2-2, with 9 bases identical to TRBD2. The CDR3 spans 14 residues. Germline loops: CDR1 DFQATT, CDR2 SNEGSKA (reference sequence). V shed 5 bases, J shed 5 bases, and the junction held 6 bases outside the gene matches.

This clonotype has ten or more counts. The chain links TRBV7-2 to TRBJ2-1; D ambiguous. The CDR3 loop spans 15 amino acids. Germline V gene lookup returns CDR1 SGHTA and CDR2 FQGNSA. Trimming took 1 base from V and 5 from J, leaving 12 bases between them. The chain's CDR3 is CASSLVWSPDNEQFF. CDR3 DNA sequence: TGTGCCAGCAGCTTAGTATGGAGTCCTGACAATGAGCAGTTCTTC.

With regard to this clonotype: Sequence at one end of the junction differs from germline and may be a read error. The chain is built from TRBV5-1 and TRBJ2-1; possibly TRBD1 for D (6 bases). Germline CDR1 SGHRS, CDR2 YFSETQ. This CDR3 spans 14 amino acids. The CDR3 region has the DNA TGCGCCAGCAGCTTGGTTAGAGGGGGTAATGTGCAGTTCTTC. It translates to CASSLVRGGNVQFF.

The CDR3 loop is CASSLLKMPTPIDTQYF. DNA of the CDR3: TGTGCCAGCAGCTTACTTAAAATGCCCACACCAATCGATACGCAGTATTTT. The rearrangement uses TRBV7-2 and TRBJ2-3, with D hard to call. CDR1 is SGHTA and CDR2 is FQGNSA in the germline V gene. CDR3 length: 17 amino acids. Trimming pared 2 bases from V and 6 bases from J, leaving 21 bases between.

The rearrangement links TRBV9 to TRBJ2-7; D might be TRBD2 (6 bases). The germline gives CDR1 SGDLS, CDR2 YYNGEE. This CDR3 comprises 14 residues. The V end lost 0 bases, the J end lost 6 bases, and 13 bases lay between the germline ends. CDR3 sequence: CASSVEPAGSEQYF. The CDR3 bases are TGTGCCAGCAGCGTAGAACCCGCGGGGTCCGAGCAGTACTTC.

The chain carries TRBV6-2 or TRBV6-3 and TRBJ2-7, with 8 bases matching TRBD1. V shed 4 bases, J shed 2 bases, and the junction held 7 bases outside the gene matches. The CDR3 is 15 residues long. Germline lookup yields CDR1 MNHEY and CDR2 SVGEGT. CDR3 sequence (DNA): TGTGCCAGCAGTTTCGGGGACAGGCGGCCCTACGAGCAGTACTTC. It encodes CASSFGDRRPYEQYF.

A few counts support this clonotype. CDR3 protein: CASTTAGGPGEQFF. The CDR3 DNA reads TGTGCCAGCACCACTGCGGGAGGGCCAGGTGAGCAGTTCTTC. The chain has TRBV12-3 or TRBV12-4 and TRBJ2-1, with 9 bases matching TRBD2. The junction had 10 bases not matched to a gene; V was cut back by 7 bases and J by 9 bases. The CDR3 covers 14 residues.

This chain connects TRBV12-3 or TRBV12-4 to TRBJ1-5; the D is unclear. This CDR3 contains 12 residues. V lost 6 bases, J lost 7 bases, and 10 bases lay in between. The CDR3 spells CASSPQAQPQHF. The CDR3 region has the DNA TGTGCCAGCAGCCCGCAGGCCCAGCCCCAGCATTTT.

V gene TRBV20-1 combines with J gene TRBJ2-1, with 9 positions matching TRBD2. V shed 1 base and J 8 bases; nucleotides not matched to a gene: 9. Germline-derived CDR1 and CDR2 are DFQATT and SNEGSKA (reference sequence). The CDR3 is made up of 15 amino acids. The CDR3 DNA sequence: TGCAGTGCTAGAGGTCCGGGACTAGCTGTCGATGAGCAGTTCTTC. Translating gives CSARGPGLAVDEQFF.

This clonotype has only a few counts. In nucleotides, the CDR3 is TGCAGTGCCGGGACAGGGCGGATGAATCAGCCCCAGCATTTT. Translating it yields CSAGTGRMNQPQHF. The chain links TRBV20-1 to TRBJ1-5; 9 nucleotides align to TRBD1. This CDR3 is 14 amino acids long. V lost 6 bases and J lost 4; bases outside the gene matches: 7. The germline V gene has CDR1 DFQATT and CDR2 SNEGSKA (reference sequence).

This clonotype was found a few times. The chain employs TRBV7-2 and TRBJ2-5; weak D call: TRBD2 (5 bases). The germline V gene encodes CDR1 SGHTA and CDR2 FQGNSA. The length of the CDR3 is 15 residues. The V gene lost 8 bases and the J gene lost 3 bases, with 19 bases spanning the gap. CDR3 sequence reads: CASSTQPWGEETQYF. The CDR3, as DNA: TGTGCCAGCTCCACGCAACCCTGGGGAGAAGAGACCCAGTACTTC.

This chain uses TRBV7-3 with TRBJ2-1, with D maybe TRBD2 (5 bases). The CDR3 consists of 14 residues. Per germline, CDR1 SGHTA and CDR2 FQGTGA. V gave up 0 bases and J gave up 5 bases, with 8 bases separating them. The CDR3 protein is CASSLTSANNEQFF. For the CDR3, the DNA is TGTGCCAGCAGCTTAACTAGCGCAAACAATGAGCAGTTCTTC.

V and J are TRBV4-2 and TRBJ2-3; D call uncertain. V was cut by 1 base and J by 4 bases, with 6 bases left in between. This CDR3 region has 13 residues. CDR1 LGHNA and CDR2 YNFKEQ come from the germline V gene. CDR3 sequence (DNA): TGTGCCAGCAGCCAAGGTCTCCCAGATACGCAGTATTTT. The encoded protein is CASSQGLPDTQYF.

A few counts support this clonotype. The J gene is TRBJ2-5, the V gene TRBV20-1; no firm D call. The V and J ends lost 8 bases and 1 base respectively, with 8 bases between them. Germline CDR1 and CDR2: DFQATT and SNEGSKA (reference sequence). The CDR3 spans 11 residues. The DNA for the CDR3 is TGCAGTACTTCTGGCCAAGAGACCCAGTACTTC. Translation: CSTSGQETQYF.

V usage is TRBV7-9 and J usage is TRBJ2-3; 9 bases map to TRBD1. V trimming: 4 bases; J trimming: 4 bases; junction bases outside the gene matches: 6. The CDR3 consists of 15 residues. Germline V lookup: CDR1 SEHNR, CDR2 FQNEAQ (reference sequence). The CDR3, as DNA: TGTGCCAGCAGCTCGACAGGGGGTGGGTCAGATACGCAGTATTTT. It yields the protein CASSSTGGGSDTQYF. Full variable domain (outside the CDR3, taken from reference TRBV7-9 and TRBJ2-3): DTGVSQNPRHKITKRGQNVTFRCDPISEHNRLYWYRQTLGQGPEFLTYFQNEAQLEKSRLLSDRFSAERPKGSFSTLEIQRTEQGDSAMYLCASSSTGGGSDTQYFGPGTRLTVL.

This clonotype was seen only a few times. A much larger clone lies a single base off, so this may be a read error. The chain carries TRBV7-2 and TRBJ2-7; D perhaps matches TRBD1 (6 bases). Deletions cut 4 bases from V and 0 bases from J, with 10 bases between. This CDR3 contains 14 residues. Germline V gene lookup returns CDR1 SGHTA and CDR2 FQGNSA. Here the CDR3 DNA reads TGTGCCAGCAGCTCCGACAGGACCTCCTACGAGCAGTACTTC. Its translation is CASSSDRTSYEQYF.

This clonotype was observed a handful of times. The genes are TRBV4-1 and TRBJ1-1, with D tentatively TRBD1 (6 bases). Per the germline V gene, CDR1 is MGHRA and CDR2 is YSYEKL. The CDR3 length is 14 residues. V was pared by 0 bases and J by 4 bases, with 9 bases between. In nucleotides, the CDR3 is TGCGCCAGCAGCCAAGACACAGGGATCACTGAAGCTTTCTTT. Translated, it gives CASSQDTGITEAFF.

In this sample, this clonotype turned up a few times. The chain recombines TRBV20-1 with TRBJ1-5; TRBD1 matches at 9 bases. V lost 6 bases, J lost 6 bases, and 24 bases stayed unmatched. In germline, CDR1 is DFQATT, CDR2 SNEGSKA (reference sequence). This CDR3 region has 19 residues. The CDR3: CSAPSRGQGYIGRSQPQHF. The CDR3 DNA reads TGCAGTGCCCCAAGCCGGGGACAGGGTTATATAGGGCGGAGTCAGCCCCAGCATTTT.

This chain uses TRBV3-1 with TRBJ2-2; D is undetermined. This CDR3 spans 15 amino acids. V was shortened by 4 bases and J by 7 bases, with 16 bases between the two germline ends. Per the germline V gene, CDR1 is LGHDT and CDR2 is YNNKEL (reference sequence). The CDR3 region is CASSRNERSGGELFF. The CDR3 DNA reads TGTGCCAGCAGCCGAAATGAAAGGTCAGGCGGGGAGCTGTTTTTT.

The DNA of the CDR3 is TGTGCCAGTAAAACAGGGACAAGGAACACTGAAGCTTTCTTT. It is translated as CASKTGTRNTEAFF. The chain couples TRBV28 to TRBJ1-1; a possible D gene is TRBD1 (6 bases). Trimming shortened V by 9 bases and J by 1 base, and 15 bases separated the two germline ends. The CDR3 contains 14 residues. Germline values: CDR1 MDHEN, CDR2 SYDVKM.

The chain employs TRBV5-8 and TRBJ2-5; 9 nucleotides line up with TRBD1. From germline, CDR1 is SGHTS and CDR2 YDEGEE. After removal of 4 bases from V and 4 bases from J, the junction contained 5 bases not matched to a gene. This CDR3 comprises 14 residues. As DNA, the CDR3 is TGTGCCAGCAGCCAACAGGGGGCTTTAGAGACCCAGTACTTC. It specifies CASSQQGALETQYF.